The next 5 T cell receptor beta chains were all read from a single sample in a study of blood T cell repertoires in COVID-19. Generated by immunoSEQ multiplex PCR, the TCRdb table keeps only in-frame clones and is missing some. The table has roughly 380,000 clones, approximately 89% seen once; the top ten hold just under 4%. Sequencing was carried out using peripheral blood. The receptor set was obtained from a woman in her sixties with COVID-19, enrolled during active disease.

The chain combines TRBV5-8 with TRBJ2-1; the match to TRBD2 covers 9 bases. This CDR3 spans 14 amino acids. Trimming at V came to 4 bases and at J to 10 bases, leaving 9 bases not matched to a gene. Germline V gene data show CDR1 as SGHTS and CDR2 as YDEGEE. The CDR3, as DNA: TGTGCCAGCAGCCCTTCGGTAGCGGGAGAAGAGCAGTTCTTC. Translating gives CASSPSVAGEEQFF.

The chain uses TRBV9 and TRBJ1-2; D perhaps matches TRBD1 (6 bases). The CDR3 spans 14 residues. The V end lost 4 bases, the J end lost 3 bases, and 13 bases lay between the germline ends. Germline lookup yields CDR1 SGDLS and CDR2 YYNGEE. The CDR3 region has the DNA TGTGCCAGCAGCCCGACCTGGACAGACTATGGCTACACCTTC. Amino acids: CASSPTWTDYGYTF.

V and J are TRBV28 and TRBJ2-5, with TRBD1 as a possible D gene (6 bases). The CDR3 totals 17 residues. Germline CDR1 is MDHEN and CDR2 is SYDVKM. Trimming removed 2 bases from V and 0 bases from J, with 16 bases in between. In nucleotides, the CDR3 is TGTGCCAGCAGTTTACCCCGGGACAAACAGTACCAAGAGACCCAGTACTTC. Translating it yields CASSLPRDKQYQETQYF.

This clone has just a few counts. This rearrangement joins TRBV4-1 to TRBJ2-7; 10 positions agree with TRBD2. The CDR3 spans 15 residues. V gave up 4 bases and J gave up 4 bases; unmatched junction bases: 7. Germline V gene data show CDR1 as MGHRA and CDR2 as YSYEKL. CDR3 nucleotides: TGCGCCAGCAGCCGGTCAATAGCGGGGGGTTACGAGCAGTACTTC. It encodes CASSRSIAGGYEQYF.

The rearrangement uses TRBV19 and TRBJ1-2; the D gene is possibly TRBD1 (5 bases). V lost 3 bases and J lost 8, with 16 bases in between. The CDR3 contains 14 residues. Germline assignment: CDR1 LNHDA and CDR2 SQIVND (reference sequence). The CDR3 DNA is TGTGCCAGTAGTATTAAAAGGGGCTCGTCGGGCTACACCTTC. Encoded protein: CASSIKRGSSGYTF.